This T cell receptor beta chain was sequenced in a study of T cell clonotyping in hematopoietic cell transplantation (dated by TCRdb to 2020 to 2022). A note on the overall study: The study collected 135 blood samples from 35 consecutive transplant recipients and their related donors. Recruitment of patients was conducted between September 2015 and January 2017, and follow-up was continued until September 2020 or death.

With the immunoSEQ assay, which is a bias-controlled multiplex PCR relying on V- and J-specific primers, TCR beta CDR3 regions were amplified from genomic DNA. A proprietary barcode and Illumina adapter sequences were added to the CDR3 amplicons in a second PCR step. An Illumina MiSeq instrument was used to sequence the CDR3 libraries. Per the original workflow: immunoSEQ Analyzer 3.0 was used for export and quality control, with R Bioconductor and Immunarch used for downstream analyses. Repertoire metrics were calculated using only productive rearrangements within the normalized downsampled data set. Pathologically expanded clonotypes were defined as those larger than 5 templates in the normalized cohort. The Inverse Simpson Index served as the measure of repertoire diversity. CMV-specificity analyses were carried out on the non-normalized data set to capture all clonotypes. TCRdb mirrors the immuneACCESS table, restricted to in-frame sequences. Some clones are absent from its copies; in checked studies, under half trace to an unresolved V gene, and the reason for the others is unknown. That table is the source of V, J and clone size, and D and trimming were worked out from the DNA. This sample holds some 5,100 clones; about three quarters were observed only once. Roughly a quarter of the sample rests with the top ten.

Read against the paper, the sample's time point label means: 100 days after allo-HCT. Blood samples were obtained from recipients approximately 28 days before transplant and at days 30, 100 and 180 after transplant. Using Nuclei Lysis Solution, genomic DNA was extracted from unfractionated peripheral blood mononuclear cells that were either fresh or cryopreserved. The paper's findings and limits, for the study overall: A decrease in recipient TCR diversity was observed after transplant, and a progressive increase in pathologically expanded clonotypes was seen from day 30 to day 180. The sample size was limited, and CD4 and CD8 repertoire contributions could not be separated because cells were not sorted. Recipient repertoires showed only a small fraction of overlap with donor repertoires, and over 95% appeared de novo at the given depth. Donor and pretransplant recipient Inverse Simpson Index values predicted broader posttransplant TCR repertoire diversity.

The CDR3 numbers 15 residues from cysteine through phenylalanine. CDR3 DNA only is kept here, 45 bases in frame from base 1. CDR1 SGDLS and CDR2 YYNGEE are derived from the germline V gene. V gives up 0 bases and J gives up 7 bases, and the segment between their germline ends measures 13 bases. By its share of the sample, this clone is medium-sized (0.01 to 0.1%). It has no known antigen specificity. Base qualities are missing; no much larger clone stands one base away. The source is a male patient aged 50 to 60 who had an allogeneic stem cell transplant from an unrelated donor, so the T cells may come from the graft donor. Some clones in this sample may be carry-over from other donors' samples. The rearrangement combines TRBV9 with TRBJ2-2, with no confident D gene call. The material sequenced was PBMCs, taken 100 days after allogeneic stem cell transplant. CDR3 protein: CASSVAPQAYGELFF. The nucleotides are TGTGCCAGCAGCGTAGCCCCCCAGGCCTACGGGGAGCTGTTTTTT. Beyond the CDR3, the reference TRBV9 and TRBJ2-2 genes provide the residues; the full variable domain reads: DSGVTQTPKHLITATGQRVTLRCSPRSGDLSVYWYQQSLDQGLQFLIQYYNGEERAKGNILERFSAQQFPDLHSELNLSSLELGDSALYFCASSVAPQAYGELFFGEGSRLTVL.